This TCR beta chain is from a study of radiotherapy plus CTLA-4 blockade in lung cancer. Profiled with immunoSEQ multiplex PCR; TCRdb holds only in-frame clones, not every one. The profile shows roughly 100,000 clones, more than 75% of them singletons. V gave up 3 bases and J gave up 1 base, with 12 bases separating them. CDR3 length equals 15 residues. The germline CDR1 and CDR2 sequences are MNHNS and SASEGT. The sequence was collected from a human donor with non-small cell lung cancer that progressed on radiotherapy plus ipilimumab. Some clones in this sample may be carry-over from other donors' samples. The sequencing used peripheral blood, collected from a patient treated with radiotherapy plus ipilimumab. V and J are TRBV6-1 and TRBJ1-1; D is unclear. For the CDR3, the DNA is TGTGCCAGCAGTGATTGGACCGAGCGGAACACTGAAGCTTTCTTT. Residues: CASSDWTERNTEAFF.